These 26 T cell receptor beta chains originate from one sample sequenced in a study of CD8 T cells in Susac syndrome. cDNA came from around 0.5 to 1 ug RNA primed by random hexamers. TCRdb analysed the immunoSEQ multiplex PCR reads with MiXCR anew, one entry per CDR3 protein. The data contain roughly 130,000 distinct CDR3 sequences, 90% to 95% of them singletons. Sample: CD4+ T cells from PBMCs. These receptors came from a human donor in good health.

The count of this clonotype is one. CDR3 region: CASTVQGNTEAFF. The CDR3 DNA reads TGTGCCAGCACGGTGCAGGGGAACACTGAAGCTTTCTTT. The V call is TRBV12-3 or TRBV12-4, the J call TRBJ1-1, with D perhaps matching TRBD1 (5 bases). The V gene lost 7 bases and the J gene lost 1 base, with 10 bases spanning the gap. The CDR3 is made up of 13 amino acids.

The chain carries TRBV6-6 and TRBJ1-1; no clear D. CDR1 and CDR2 (germline): MNHNY, SVGAGI (reference sequence). Trimming removed 8 bases from V and 0 bases from J, with 19 bases in between. CDR3 length equals 16 residues. The CDR3 bases are TGTGCCAGCCTTCCCCCCTCGGGAAACATGAACACTGAAGCTTTCTTT. Translation: CASLPPSGNMNTEAFF.

V usage is TRBV5-4 and J usage is TRBJ2-7; 12 bases fit TRBD2. After removal of 3 bases from V and 4 bases from J, the junction contained 5 bases not matched to a gene. The germline V gene has CDR1 SGHNT and CDR2 YYREEE (reference sequence). The length of the CDR3 is 15 residues. The CDR3 loop reads CASSSSLAGGYEQYF. Here the CDR3 DNA reads TGTGCCAGCAGCTCCTCCCTAGCGGGAGGGTACGAGCAGTACTTC.

The rearrangement joins TRBV2 to TRBJ2-3; D is ambiguous. The CDR3 totals 16 residues. Looked up from germline, CDR1 is SNHLY and CDR2 is FYNNEI. Deletions cut 2 bases from V and 2 bases from J, with 14 bases between. DNA of the CDR3: TGTGCCAGCAGTGAAACTCCGAGCTTCGCCACAGATACGCAGTATTTT. It specifies CASSETPSFATDTQYF.

The chain combines TRBV2 with TRBJ2-5; 7 bases are shared with TRBD1. The CDR3 totals 11 residues. Germline V gives CDR1 SNHLY, CDR2 FYNNEI. With 8 bases clipped from V and 4 bases from J, the junction kept 1 base outside the gene matches. The DNA for the CDR3 is TGTGCCAGCCGACAGGGAGAGACCCAGTACTTC. This gives the protein CASRQGETQYF.

The chain has TRBV7-9 and TRBJ2-3; TRBD2 agrees at 7 bases. The trim removed 1 base at V and 4 bases at J, leaving 5 bases unmatched. Germline V gene lookup returns CDR1 SEHNR and CDR2 FQNEAQ (reference sequence). This CDR3 has 15 amino acids. CDR3 bases: TGTGCCAGCAGCTTAGTAGGCGGGAGTGCAGATACGCAGTATTTT. It yields the protein CASSLVGGSADTQYF. The whole variable domain, remainder taken from reference TRBV7-9 and TRBJ2-3, is DTGVSQNPRHKITKRGQNVTFRCDPISEHNRLYWYRQTLGQGPEFLTYFQNEAQLEKSRLLSDRFSAERPKGSFSTLEIQRTEQGDSAMYLCASSLVGGSADTQYFGPGTRLTVL.

V usage is TRBV18 and J usage is TRBJ2-5, with TRBD2 identical over 7 bases. CDR1 is KGHSH and CDR2 is LQKENI in the germline V gene. CDR3 length: 15 amino acids. The J segment lost 3 bases and the V segment lost 3 bases, leaving 7 bases of the junction unmatched. For the CDR3, the DNA is TGTGCCAGCTCACCGAAGCGGGACCCAGAAGAGACCCAGTACTTC. This translates into CASSPKRDPEETQYF.

The chain joins TRBV7-2 to TRBJ2-5; D is unclear. Trimming shortened V by 1 base and J by 5 bases, and 8 bases separated the two germline ends. The CDR3 runs 13 residues. CDR1 is SGHTA, CDR2 FQGNSA, per germline. CDR3 loop: CASSLVYSETQYF. Written as DNA, the CDR3 is TGTGCCAGCAGCTTAGTCTATTCCGAGACCCAGTACTTC.

This chain uses TRBV5-1 with TRBJ1-1; 8 positions agree with TRBD1. The CDR3 has 14 amino acids. Germline trimming cut 2 bases from V and 4 bases from J; bases unmatched to any gene: 4. The germline V gene has CDR1 SGHRS and CDR2 YFSETQ. CDR3 protein: CASSFGQGATEAFF. CDR3 DNA sequence: TGCGCCAGCAGCTTCGGTCAGGGGGCCACTGAAGCTTTCTTT.

As DNA, the CDR3 is TGTGCCACCAAGCAGGGGCCCATCTACGAGCAGTACTTC. It codes for CATKQGPIYEQYF. This chain links TRBV15 with TRBJ2-7; tentatively, D is TRBD1 (6 bases). Looked up from germline, CDR1 is LNHNV and CDR2 is YYDKDF (reference sequence). The CDR3 has 13 residues. V was pared by 7 bases and J by 3 bases, with 13 bases between.

J is TRBJ2-1 and V is TRBV5-4, with TRBD2 matching 11 bases. This CDR3 spans 17 amino acids. Germline V gene sequence: CDR1 SGHNT, CDR2 YYREEE (reference sequence). The trim removed 3 bases at V and 3 bases at J, leaving 8 bases unmatched. DNA for the CDR3: TGTGCCAGCAGCTCGCGTAGCGGGAGGGGTGGCTACAATGAGCAGTTCTTC. Translating gives CASSSRSGRGGYNEQFF. Together with reference TRBV5-4 and TRBJ2-1, the CDR3 gives the full variable domain: ETGVTQSPTHLIKTRGQQVTLRCSSQSGHNTVSWYQQALGQGPQFIFQYYREEENGRGNFPPRFSGLQFPNYSSELNVNALELDDSALYLCASSSRSGRGGYNEQFFGPGTRLTVL.

J is TRBJ1-2 and V is TRBV2; unclear D gene. The CDR3 extends over 12 amino acids. Trimming took 7 bases from V and 0 from J, leaving 6 bases between them. Germline assignment: CDR1 SNHLY and CDR2 FYNNEI. The CDR3 sequence: CASKVANYGYTF. In nucleotides, the CDR3 is TGTGCCAGCAAGGTCGCTAACTATGGCTACACCTTC.

The rearrangement links TRBV3-1 to TRBJ2-3, with a possible D match to TRBD2 (6 bases). Per germline, CDR1 LGHDT and CDR2 YNNKEL (reference sequence). V lost 3 bases and J lost 4, with 17 bases in between. This CDR3 region has 16 residues. The CDR3 sequence: CASSHGGLLRPDTQYF. In DNA, the CDR3 is TGTGCCAGCAGCCACGGGGGACTCCTCCGGCCAGATACGCAGTATTTT.

This sequence joins TRBV29-1 and TRBJ2-3; tentatively, D is TRBD2 (5 bases). The CDR3 has 14 amino acids. The V gene's germline CDR1 is SQVTM and CDR2 ANQGSEA. The germline V and J ends were trimmed by 3 bases and 4 bases, with 14 bases remaining between them. CDR3 coding DNA: TGCAGCGTTGATCCCCCTATCGGGGCAGATACGCAGTATTTT. Residues: CSVDPPIGADTQYF.

The rearrangement links TRBV29-1 to TRBJ1-1, with a weak D call TRBD1 (6 bases). Germline V CDR1 and CDR2: SQVTM, ANQGSEA. The CDR3 extends over 12 amino acids. With 7 bases removed from V and 7 bases from J, the gap between germline ends came to 16 bases. DNA for the CDR3: TGCAGCGGGGGATACAGGGCCGGTGAAGCTTTCTTT. This codes for CSGGYRAGEAFF.

CDR3 sequence reads: CATSDGSGEASTDTQYF. DNA for the CDR3: TGTGCCACCAGTGATGGTAGCGGGGAGGCCAGCACAGATACGCAGTATTTT. V usage is TRBV24-1 and J usage is TRBJ2-3, with 8 bases aligning to TRBD2. The V segment lost 3 bases and the J segment 0 bases; nucleotides outside the gene matches: 7. Germline loops: CDR1 KGHDR, CDR2 SFDVKD. There are 17 residues in the CDR3.

This sequence joins TRBV18 and TRBJ1-5; D ambiguous. Germline V gene lookup returns CDR1 KGHSH and CDR2 LQKENI. The CDR3 runs 13 residues. V was pared by 6 bases and J by 7 bases, with 13 bases between. The CDR3 is CASSPGLEQPQHF. Here the CDR3 DNA reads TGTGCCAGCTCCCCCGGCCTAGAGCAGCCCCAGCATTTT.

The chain employs TRBV10-3 and TRBJ2-7; perhaps D is TRBD1 or TRBD2 (5 bases each). With 0 bases removed from V and 4 bases from J, the gap between germline ends came to 13 bases. CDR1 is ENHRY and CDR2 is SYGVKD in the germline V gene. The length of the CDR3 is 15 residues. In DNA form, the CDR3 reads TGTGCCATCAGTGAGTCGAACGGGGCTAAATACGAGCAGTACTTC. Its protein is CAISESNGAKYEQYF.

The V call is TRBV7-2, the J call TRBJ2-6; 7 nucleotides align to TRBD2. Germline lookup yields CDR1 SGHTA and CDR2 FQGNSA. The CDR3 has 16 residues. V lost 6 bases to trimming and J lost 2 bases; unmatched junction nucleotides: 7. The CDR3 sequence is CASSSLGGTGANVLTF. CDR3 nucleotide sequence: TGTGCCAGCAGTTCCCTGGGGGGGACTGGGGCCAACGTCCTGACTTTC.

The chain is built from TRBV7-9 and TRBJ2-3; D is uncertain. V lost 4 bases and J lost 6, with 11 bases in between. The length of the CDR3 is 13 residues. CDR1 is SEHNR and CDR2 is FQNEAQ in the germline V gene (reference sequence). The CDR3 sequence: CASSSTEGDTQYF. Here the CDR3 DNA reads TGTGCCAGCAGCTCCACCGAAGGCGATACGCAGTATTTT.

The rearrangement links TRBV28 to TRBJ2-5; the D is unclear. CDR1 is MDHEN and CDR2 is SYDVKM in the germline V gene. This CDR3 is 14 amino acids long. V lost 6 bases and J 1 base, leaving 12 bases between the germline ends. The CDR3 loop reads CASRTQALQETQYF. CDR3 DNA sequence: TGTGCCAGCAGAACTCAAGCCCTCCAAGAGACCCAGTACTTC.

V gene TRBV3-1 combines with J gene TRBJ2-4; 8 bases fit TRBD2. CDR3 length: 14 amino acids. V was clipped by 0 bases and J by 7 bases; unmatched bases: 2. From germline, CDR1 is LGHDT and CDR2 YNNKEL (reference sequence). In nucleotides, the CDR3 is TGTGCCAGCAGCCAAGAGGGACTAGGGAACATTCAGTACTTC. This gives the protein CASSQEGLGNIQYF.

The chain couples TRBV12-3 or TRBV12-4 to TRBJ1-3; TRBD1 might be the D (5 bases). This CDR3 has 16 residues. V lost 4 bases, J lost 0 bases, and 13 bases lay in between. CDR3 nucleotide sequence: TGTGCCAGCAGTTCCCAGAGCGGGGGCTCTGGAAACACCATATATTTT. The encoded protein is CASSSQSGGSGNTIYF.

The chain employs TRBV18 and TRBJ2-7, with unresolved D. The V gene's germline CDR1 is KGHSH and CDR2 LQKENI. Between the trimmed V and J ends, which lost 0 bases and 0 bases, there was a span of 6 bases. This CDR3 region has 14 residues. Here the CDR3 reads CASSPPSLSYEQYF. The CDR3, as DNA: TGTGCCAGCTCACCACCGAGTCTCTCCTACGAGCAGTACTTC.

This chain connects TRBV3-1 to TRBJ2-3, with unresolved D. V gave up 1 base and J gave up 5 bases, with 4 bases separating them. Germline lookup yields CDR1 LGHDT and CDR2 YNNKEL (reference sequence). This CDR3 has 12 residues. CDR3 residues: CASSQVIDTQYF. DNA of the CDR3: TGTGCCAGCAGCCAAGTGATAGATACGCAGTATTTT.

V is TRBV24-1 and J is TRBJ2-1; 10 bases match TRBD2. Germline V gene sequence: CDR1 KGHDR, CDR2 SFDVKD. The V and J ends lost 2 bases and 11 bases, in that order; junction bases with no gene match: 5. The CDR3 runs 14 residues. The CDR3: CATSDWTSGIQQFF. The CDR3 DNA follows: TGTGCCACCAGTGATTGGACTAGCGGAATACAGCAGTTCTTC.